This record looks at one T cell receptor (beta chain) sequence and its context. Cohort 3 donors were reported recovered after two negative PCRs, clearance, or symptom resolution. This table comes from immunoSEQ multiplex PCR, and its TCRdb copy is limited to in-frame clones, with some not included. The sample shows 400,000 to 500,000 clones, roughly 90% of them seen only once. This entry is derived from a study of blood T cell repertoires in COVID-19. Per germline, CDR1 MGHRA and CDR2 YSYEKL. This CDR3 is built from 16 residues. V lost 1 base and J lost 8; bases outside the gene matches: 10. This chain connects TRBV4-1 to TRBJ1-5, with 8 bases that match TRBD1. The source is a woman between 40 and 50 years old who had recovered from COVID-19. Sequenced sample: PBMCs or T cells enriched from blood (not recorded which). The CDR3 DNA follows: TGCGCCAGCAGCCAAGGGGGGCAGGGGGCGCAGAAGCCCCAGCATTTT. Protein: CASSQGGQGAQKPQHF.